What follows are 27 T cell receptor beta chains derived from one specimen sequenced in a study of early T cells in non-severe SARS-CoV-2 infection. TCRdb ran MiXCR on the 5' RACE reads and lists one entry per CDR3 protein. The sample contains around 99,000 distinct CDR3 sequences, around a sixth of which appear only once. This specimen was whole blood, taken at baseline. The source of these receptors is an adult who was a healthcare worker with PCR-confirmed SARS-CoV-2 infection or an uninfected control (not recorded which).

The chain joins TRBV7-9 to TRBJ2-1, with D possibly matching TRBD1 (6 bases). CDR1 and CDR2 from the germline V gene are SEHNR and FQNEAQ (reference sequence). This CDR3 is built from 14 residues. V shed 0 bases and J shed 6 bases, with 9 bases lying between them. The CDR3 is CASSLAGASNEQFF. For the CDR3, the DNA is TGTGCCAGCAGCTTAGCGGGGGCGAGCAATGAGCAGTTCTTC.

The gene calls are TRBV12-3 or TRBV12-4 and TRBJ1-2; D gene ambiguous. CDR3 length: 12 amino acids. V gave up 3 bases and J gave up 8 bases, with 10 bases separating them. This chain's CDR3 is CASSFDWVGYTF. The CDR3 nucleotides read TGTGCCAGCAGTTTCGATTGGGTCGGCTACACCTTC.

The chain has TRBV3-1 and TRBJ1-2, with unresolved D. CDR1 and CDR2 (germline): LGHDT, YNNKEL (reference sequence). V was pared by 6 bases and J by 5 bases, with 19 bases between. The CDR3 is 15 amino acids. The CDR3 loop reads CASRPRQSGKYGYTF. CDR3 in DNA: TGTGCCAGCAGGCCCCGACAATCGGGAAAATATGGCTACACCTTC.

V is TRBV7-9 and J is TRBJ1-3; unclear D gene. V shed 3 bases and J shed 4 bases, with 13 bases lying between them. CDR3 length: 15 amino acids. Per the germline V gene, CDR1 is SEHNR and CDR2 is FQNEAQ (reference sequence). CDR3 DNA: TGTGCCAGCAGCTTGTTTCGTCCCATCGGAAACACCATATATTTT. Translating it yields CASSLFRPIGNTIYF.

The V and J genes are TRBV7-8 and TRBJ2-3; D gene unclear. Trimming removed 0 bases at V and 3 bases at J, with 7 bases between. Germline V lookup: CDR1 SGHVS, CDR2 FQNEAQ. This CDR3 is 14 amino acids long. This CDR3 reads CASSLASRTDTQYF. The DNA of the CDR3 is TGTGCCAGCAGCTTAGCCAGTAGAACAGATACGCAGTATTTT.

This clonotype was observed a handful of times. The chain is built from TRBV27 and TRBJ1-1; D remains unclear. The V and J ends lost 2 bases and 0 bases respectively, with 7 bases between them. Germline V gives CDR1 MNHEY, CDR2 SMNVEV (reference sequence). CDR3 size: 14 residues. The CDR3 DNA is TGTGCCAGCAGTTTAAACGGAATGAACACTGAAGCTTTCTTT. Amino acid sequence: CASSLNGMNTEAFF.

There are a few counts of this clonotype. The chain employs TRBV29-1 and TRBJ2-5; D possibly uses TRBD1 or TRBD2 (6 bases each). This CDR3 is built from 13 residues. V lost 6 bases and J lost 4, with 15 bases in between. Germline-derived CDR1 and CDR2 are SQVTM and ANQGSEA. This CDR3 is CSVQGRGAETQYF. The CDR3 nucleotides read TGCAGCGTCCAGGGGCGCGGGGCAGAGACCCAGTACTTC.

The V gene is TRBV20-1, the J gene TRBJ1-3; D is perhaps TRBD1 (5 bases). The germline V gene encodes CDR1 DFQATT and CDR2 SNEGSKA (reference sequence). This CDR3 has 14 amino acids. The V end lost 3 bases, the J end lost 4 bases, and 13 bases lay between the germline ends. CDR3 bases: TGCAGTGCTAGTAGTCCAGGGCCCGGAAACACCATATATTTT. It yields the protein CSASSPGPGNTIYF.

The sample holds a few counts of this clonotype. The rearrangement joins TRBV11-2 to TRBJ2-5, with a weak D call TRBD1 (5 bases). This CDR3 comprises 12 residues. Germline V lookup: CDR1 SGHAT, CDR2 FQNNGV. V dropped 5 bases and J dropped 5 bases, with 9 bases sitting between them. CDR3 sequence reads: CASSRGAETQYF. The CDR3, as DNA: TGTGCCAGCAGCAGGGGTGCGGAGACCCAGTACTTC.

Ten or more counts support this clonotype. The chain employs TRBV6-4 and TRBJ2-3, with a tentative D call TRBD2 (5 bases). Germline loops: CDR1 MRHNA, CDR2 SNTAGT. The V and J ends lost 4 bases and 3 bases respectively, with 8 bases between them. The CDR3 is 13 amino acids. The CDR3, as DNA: TGTGCCAGCAGTGCCGGGGAAACAGATACGCAGTATTTT. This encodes CASSAGETDTQYF.

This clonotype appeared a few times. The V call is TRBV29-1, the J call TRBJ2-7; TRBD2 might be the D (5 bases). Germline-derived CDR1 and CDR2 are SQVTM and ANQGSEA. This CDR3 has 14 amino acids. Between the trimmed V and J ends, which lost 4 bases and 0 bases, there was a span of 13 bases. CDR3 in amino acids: CSVAGWASSYEQYF. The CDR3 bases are TGCAGCGTTGCGGGGTGGGCCTCCTCCTACGAGCAGTACTTC.

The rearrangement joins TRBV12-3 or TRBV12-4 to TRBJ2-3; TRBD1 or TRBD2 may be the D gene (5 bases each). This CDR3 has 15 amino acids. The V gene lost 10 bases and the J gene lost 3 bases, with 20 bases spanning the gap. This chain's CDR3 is CATLQSGGPTDTQYF. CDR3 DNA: TGTGCCACCCTCCAATCTGGGGGACCGACAGATACGCAGTATTTT.

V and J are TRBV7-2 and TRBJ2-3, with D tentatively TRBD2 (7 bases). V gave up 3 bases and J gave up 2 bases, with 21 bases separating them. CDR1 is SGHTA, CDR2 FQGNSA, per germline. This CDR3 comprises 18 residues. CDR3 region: CASSLVARSGTNTDTQYF. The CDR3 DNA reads TGTGCCAGCAGCTTGGTCGCGCGAAGCGGGACAAACACAGATACGCAGTATTTT.

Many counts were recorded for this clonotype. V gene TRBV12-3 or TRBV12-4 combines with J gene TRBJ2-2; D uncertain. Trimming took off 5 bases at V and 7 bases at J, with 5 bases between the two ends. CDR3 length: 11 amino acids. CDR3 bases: TGTGCCAGCAGTCAACGCGGGGAGCTGTTTTTT. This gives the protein CASSQRGELFF.

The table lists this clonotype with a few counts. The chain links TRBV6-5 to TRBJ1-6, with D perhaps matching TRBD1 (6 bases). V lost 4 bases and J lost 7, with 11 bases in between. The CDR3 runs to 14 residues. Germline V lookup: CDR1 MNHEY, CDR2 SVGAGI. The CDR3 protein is CASSFTGNNSPLHF. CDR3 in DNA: TGTGCCAGCAGTTTCACAGGGAACAATTCACCCCTCCACTTT.

CDR3 residues: CASFSRGPFYEQYF. The DNA for the CDR3 is TGTGCCAGCTTTTCCCGAGGGCCGTTCTACGAGCAGTACTTC. The rearrangement links TRBV6-1 to TRBJ2-7; D is perhaps TRBD2 (5 bases). The CDR3 runs 14 residues. V was shortened by 8 bases and J by 3 bases, with 17 bases between the two germline ends. Germline CDR1 and CDR2: MNHNS and SASEGT.

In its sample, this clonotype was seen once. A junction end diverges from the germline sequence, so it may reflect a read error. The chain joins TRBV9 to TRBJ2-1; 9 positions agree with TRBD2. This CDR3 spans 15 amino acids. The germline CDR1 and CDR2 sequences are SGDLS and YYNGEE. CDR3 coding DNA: TGTGCCAGCAGCGTAGGGACTAGCGAAAACAATGAGCAGTTATTC. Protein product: CASSVGTSENNEQLF.

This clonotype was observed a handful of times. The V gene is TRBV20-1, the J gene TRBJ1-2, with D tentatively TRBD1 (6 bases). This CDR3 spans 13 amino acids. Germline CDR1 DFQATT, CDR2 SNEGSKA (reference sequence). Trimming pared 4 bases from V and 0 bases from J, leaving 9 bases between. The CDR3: CSAKGGTNYGYTF. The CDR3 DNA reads TGCAGTGCTAAGGGGGGAACTAACTATGGCTACACCTTC.

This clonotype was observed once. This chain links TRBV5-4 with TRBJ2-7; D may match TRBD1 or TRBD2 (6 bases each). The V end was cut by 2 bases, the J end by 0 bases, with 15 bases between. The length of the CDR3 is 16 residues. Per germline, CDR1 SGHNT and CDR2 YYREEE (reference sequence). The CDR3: CASSFGSRGVSYEQYF. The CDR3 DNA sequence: TGTGCCAGCAGCTTCGGGAGTAGGGGGGTCTCCTACGAGCAGTACTTC.

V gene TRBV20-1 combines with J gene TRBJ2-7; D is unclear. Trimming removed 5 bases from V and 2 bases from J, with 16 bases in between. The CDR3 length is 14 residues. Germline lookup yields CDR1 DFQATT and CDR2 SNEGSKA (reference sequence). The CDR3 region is CSALPWGATYEQYF. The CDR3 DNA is TGCAGTGCTCTACCTTGGGGTGCCACCTACGAGCAGTACTTC.

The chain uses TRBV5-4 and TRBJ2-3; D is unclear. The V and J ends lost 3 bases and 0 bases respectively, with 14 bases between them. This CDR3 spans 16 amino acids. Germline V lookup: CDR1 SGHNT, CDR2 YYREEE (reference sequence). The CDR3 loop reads CASSSAQVASTDTQYF. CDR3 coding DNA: TGTGCCAGCAGCTCCGCCCAGGTAGCTAGCACAGATACGCAGTATTTT.

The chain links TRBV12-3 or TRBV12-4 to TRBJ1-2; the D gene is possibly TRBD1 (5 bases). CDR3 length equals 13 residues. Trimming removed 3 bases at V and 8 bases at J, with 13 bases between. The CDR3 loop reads CASSFGAGKGYTF. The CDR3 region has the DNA TGTGCCAGCAGTTTCGGGGCAGGGAAGGGCTACACCTTC.

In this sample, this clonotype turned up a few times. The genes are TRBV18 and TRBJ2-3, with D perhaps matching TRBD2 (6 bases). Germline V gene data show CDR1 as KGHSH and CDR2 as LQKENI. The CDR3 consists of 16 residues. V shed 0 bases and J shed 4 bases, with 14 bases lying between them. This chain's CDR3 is CASSPPVGGGPDTQYF. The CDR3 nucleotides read TGTGCCAGCTCACCACCGGTGGGAGGTGGTCCAGATACGCAGTATTTT.

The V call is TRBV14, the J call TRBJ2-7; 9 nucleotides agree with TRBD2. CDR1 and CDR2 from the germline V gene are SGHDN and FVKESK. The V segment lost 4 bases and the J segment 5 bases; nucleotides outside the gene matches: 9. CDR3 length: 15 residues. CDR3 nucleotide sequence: TGTGCCAGCAGCCCGGCGGGAGGGCGGGGAAACGAGCAGTACTTC. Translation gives CASSPAGGRGNEQYF.

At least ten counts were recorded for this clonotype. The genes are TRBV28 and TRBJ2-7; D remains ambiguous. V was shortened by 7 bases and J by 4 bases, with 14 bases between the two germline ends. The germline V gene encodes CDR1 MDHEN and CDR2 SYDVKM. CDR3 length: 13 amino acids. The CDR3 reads CASTGRLGYEQYF. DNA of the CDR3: TGTGCCAGCACGGGCCGTCTGGGGTACGAGCAGTACTTC.

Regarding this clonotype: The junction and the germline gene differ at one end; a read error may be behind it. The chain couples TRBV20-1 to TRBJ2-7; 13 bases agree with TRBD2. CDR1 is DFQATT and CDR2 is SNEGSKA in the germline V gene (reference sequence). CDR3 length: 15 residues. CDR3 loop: CSARGTSGKVHEQYF. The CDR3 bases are TGCAGTGCCAGAGGGACTAGCGGGAAGGTCCACGAGCAGTACTTC.

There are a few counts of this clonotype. The DNA for the CDR3 is TGTGCCATCAGTGGGCGGGAGGTCAAGGCTCCAGATACGCAGTATTTT. Translated: CAISGREVKAPDTQYF. The genes are TRBV10-3 and TRBJ2-3; 8 nucleotides agree with TRBD2. Trimming at V came to 4 bases and at J to 4 bases, leaving 10 bases not matched to a gene. The CDR3 has 16 amino acids. Germline CDR1 is ENHRY and CDR2 is SYGVKD.